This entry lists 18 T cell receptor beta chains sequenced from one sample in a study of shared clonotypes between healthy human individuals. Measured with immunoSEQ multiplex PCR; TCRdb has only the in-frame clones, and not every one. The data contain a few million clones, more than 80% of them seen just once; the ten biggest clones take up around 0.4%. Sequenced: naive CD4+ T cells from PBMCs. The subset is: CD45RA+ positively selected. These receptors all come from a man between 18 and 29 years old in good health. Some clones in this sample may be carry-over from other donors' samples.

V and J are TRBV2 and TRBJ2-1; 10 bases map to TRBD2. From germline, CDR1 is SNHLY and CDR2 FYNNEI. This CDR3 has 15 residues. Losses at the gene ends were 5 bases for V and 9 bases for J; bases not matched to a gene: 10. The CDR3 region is CASSTLAGDDGEQFF. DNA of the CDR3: TGTGCCAGCAGTACCCTAGCGGGAGACGACGGTGAGCAGTTCTTC.

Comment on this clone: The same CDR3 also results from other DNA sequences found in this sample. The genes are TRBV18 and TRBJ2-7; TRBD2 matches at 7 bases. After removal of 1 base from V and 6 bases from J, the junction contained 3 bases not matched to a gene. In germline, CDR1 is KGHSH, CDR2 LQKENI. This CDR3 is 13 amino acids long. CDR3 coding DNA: TGTGCCAGCTCACCACTGGGGAGGGGCGAGCAGTACTTC. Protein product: CASSPLGRGEQYF.

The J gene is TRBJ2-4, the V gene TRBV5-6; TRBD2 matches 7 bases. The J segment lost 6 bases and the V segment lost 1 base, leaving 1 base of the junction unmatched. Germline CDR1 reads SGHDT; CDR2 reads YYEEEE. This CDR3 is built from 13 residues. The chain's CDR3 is CASSLSGGNIQYF. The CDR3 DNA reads TGTGCCAGCAGCTTGTCGGGGGGAAACATTCAGTACTTC.

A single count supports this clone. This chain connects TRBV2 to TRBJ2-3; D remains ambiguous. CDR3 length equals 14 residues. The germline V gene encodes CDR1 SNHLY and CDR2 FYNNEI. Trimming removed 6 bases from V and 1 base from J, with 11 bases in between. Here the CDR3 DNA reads TGTGCCAGCAGGCCGGTCACCGGCACAGATACGCAGTATTTT. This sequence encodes CASRPVTGTDTQYF.

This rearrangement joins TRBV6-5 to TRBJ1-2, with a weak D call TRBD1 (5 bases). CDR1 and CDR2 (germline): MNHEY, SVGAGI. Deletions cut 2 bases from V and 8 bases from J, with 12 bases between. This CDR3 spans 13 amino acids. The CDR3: CASSYGRVDGYTF. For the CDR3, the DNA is TGTGCCAGCAGTTACGGCAGGGTTGACGGCTACACCTTC.

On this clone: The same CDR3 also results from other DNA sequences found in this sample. CDR3 sequence: CASSFSSYEQYF. CDR3 bases: TGCGCCAGCAGCTTCTCCAGCTACGAGCAGTACTTC. This chain connects TRBV5-1 to TRBJ2-7; D unclear. CDR3 length: 12 amino acids. V lost 2 bases and J 3 bases, leaving 6 bases between the germline ends. Germline V gene data show CDR1 as SGHRS and CDR2 as YFSETQ.

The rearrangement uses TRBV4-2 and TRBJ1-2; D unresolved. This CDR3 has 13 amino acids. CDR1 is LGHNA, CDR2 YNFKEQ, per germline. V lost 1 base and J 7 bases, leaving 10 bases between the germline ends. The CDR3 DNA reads TGTGCCAGCAGCCAAGTCGAAGGGTTTGGCTACACCTTC. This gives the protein CASSQVEGFGYTF.

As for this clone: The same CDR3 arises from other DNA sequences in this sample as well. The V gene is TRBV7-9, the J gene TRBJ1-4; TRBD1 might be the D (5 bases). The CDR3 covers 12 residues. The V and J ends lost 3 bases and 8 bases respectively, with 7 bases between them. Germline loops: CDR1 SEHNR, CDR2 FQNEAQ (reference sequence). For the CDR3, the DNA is TGTGCCAGCAGCTTGGGGGAAGAAAAACTGTTTTTT. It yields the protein CASSLGEEKLFF. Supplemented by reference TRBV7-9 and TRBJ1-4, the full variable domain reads DTGVSQNPRHKITKRGQNVTFRCDPISEHNRLYWYRQTLGQGPEFLTYFQNEAQLEKSRLLSDRFSAERPKGSFSTLEIQRTEQGDSAMYLCASSLGEEKLFFGSGTQLSVL.

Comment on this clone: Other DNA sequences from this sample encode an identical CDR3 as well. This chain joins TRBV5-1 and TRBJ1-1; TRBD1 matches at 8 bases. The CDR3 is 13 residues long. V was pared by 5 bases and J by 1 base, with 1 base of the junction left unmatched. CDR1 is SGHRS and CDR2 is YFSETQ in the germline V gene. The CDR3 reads CASSQGANTEAFF. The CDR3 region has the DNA TGCGCCAGCAGTCAGGGGGCGAACACTGAAGCTTTCTTT.

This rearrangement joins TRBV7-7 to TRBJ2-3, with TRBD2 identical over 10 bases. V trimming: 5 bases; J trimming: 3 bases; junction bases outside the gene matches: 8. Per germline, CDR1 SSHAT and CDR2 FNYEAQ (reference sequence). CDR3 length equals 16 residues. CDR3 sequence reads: CASSLQREGLTDTQYF. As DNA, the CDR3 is TGTGCCAGCAGCCTGCAGCGGGAGGGTCTTACAGATACGCAGTATTTT.

The DNA for the CDR3 is TGCGCCAGCAGCTTGGTGTTCGGGACGACAGATACGCAGTATTTT. This sequence encodes CASSLVFGTTDTQYF. The rearrangement uses TRBV5-1 and TRBJ2-3; D possibly matches TRBD1 or TRBD2 (5 bases each). Trimming left V 0 bases short and J 3 bases short, with 11 bases between. Germline loops: CDR1 SGHRS, CDR2 YFSETQ. This CDR3 spans 15 amino acids.

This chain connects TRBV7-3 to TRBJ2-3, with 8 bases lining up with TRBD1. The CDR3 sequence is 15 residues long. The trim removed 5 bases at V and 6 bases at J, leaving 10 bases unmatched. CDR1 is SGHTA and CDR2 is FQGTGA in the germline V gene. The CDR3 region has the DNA TGTGCCAGCAGCCGAGGACAGGGAAGGTGGGATACGCAGTATTTT. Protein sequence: CASSRGQGRWDTQYF.

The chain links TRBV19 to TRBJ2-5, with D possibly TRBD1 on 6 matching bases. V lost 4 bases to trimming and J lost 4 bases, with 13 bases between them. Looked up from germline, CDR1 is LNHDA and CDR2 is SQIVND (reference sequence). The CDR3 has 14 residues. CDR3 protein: CASSRYRTAETQYF. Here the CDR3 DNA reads TGTGCCAGTAGTAGATACCGGACAGCAGAGACCCAGTACTTC.

CDR3 nucleotide sequence: TGTGCCAGCAGCCGAAGCCGTACTACCTACAATGAGCAGTTCTTC. Residues: CASSRSRTTYNEQFF. The chain joins TRBV11-3 to TRBJ2-1; unclear D gene. Germline V lookup: CDR1 SGHNT, CDR2 YENEEA. V was cut by 5 bases and J by 2 bases, with 13 bases left in between. The CDR3 loop spans 15 amino acids.

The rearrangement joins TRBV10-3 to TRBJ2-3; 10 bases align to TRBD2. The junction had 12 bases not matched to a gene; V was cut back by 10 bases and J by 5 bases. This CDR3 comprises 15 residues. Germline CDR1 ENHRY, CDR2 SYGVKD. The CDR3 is CATSIGLAELDTQYF. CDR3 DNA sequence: TGTGCCACCTCAATTGGACTAGCGGAATTAGATACGCAGTATTTT.

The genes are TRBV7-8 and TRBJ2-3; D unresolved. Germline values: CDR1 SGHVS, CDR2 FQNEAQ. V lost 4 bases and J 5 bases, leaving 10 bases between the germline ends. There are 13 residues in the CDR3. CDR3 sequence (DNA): TGTGCCAGCAGCTACCTTCCAGGAGATACGCAGTATTTT. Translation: CASSYLPGDTQYF.

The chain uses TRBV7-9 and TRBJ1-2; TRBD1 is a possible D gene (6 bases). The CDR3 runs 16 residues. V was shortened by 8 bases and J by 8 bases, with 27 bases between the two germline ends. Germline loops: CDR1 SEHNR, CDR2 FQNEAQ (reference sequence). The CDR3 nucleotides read TGTGCCAGCTCCCTAGGGGGGGAGGTCAGGTGGTTCGGCTACACCTTC. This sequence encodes CASSLGGEVRWFGYTF.

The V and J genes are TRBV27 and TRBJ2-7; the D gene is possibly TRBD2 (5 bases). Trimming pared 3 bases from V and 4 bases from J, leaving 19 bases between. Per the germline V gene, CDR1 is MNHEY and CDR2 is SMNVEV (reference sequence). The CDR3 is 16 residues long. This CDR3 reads CASSFLRTSGIYEQYF. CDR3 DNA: TGTGCCAGCAGTTTCTTAAGGACCTCGGGAATTTACGAGCAGTACTTC.